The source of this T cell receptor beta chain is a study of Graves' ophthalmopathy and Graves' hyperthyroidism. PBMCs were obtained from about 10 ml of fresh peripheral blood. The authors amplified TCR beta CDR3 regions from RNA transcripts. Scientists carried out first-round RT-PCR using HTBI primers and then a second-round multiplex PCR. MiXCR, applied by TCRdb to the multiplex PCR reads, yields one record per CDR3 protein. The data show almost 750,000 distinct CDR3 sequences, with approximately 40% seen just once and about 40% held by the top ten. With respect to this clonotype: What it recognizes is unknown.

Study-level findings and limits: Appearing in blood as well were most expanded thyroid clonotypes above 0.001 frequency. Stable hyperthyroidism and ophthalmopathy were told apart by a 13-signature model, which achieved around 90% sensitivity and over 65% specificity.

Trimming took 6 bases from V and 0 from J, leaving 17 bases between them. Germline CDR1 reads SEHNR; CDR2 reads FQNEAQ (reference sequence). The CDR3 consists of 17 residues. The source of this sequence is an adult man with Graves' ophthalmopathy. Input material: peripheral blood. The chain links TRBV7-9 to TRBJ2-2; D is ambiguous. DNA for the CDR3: TGTGCCAGCAGTTACTCCTGGAACAGCCCGAACACCGGGGAGCTGTTTTTT. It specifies CASSYSWNSPNTGELFF.